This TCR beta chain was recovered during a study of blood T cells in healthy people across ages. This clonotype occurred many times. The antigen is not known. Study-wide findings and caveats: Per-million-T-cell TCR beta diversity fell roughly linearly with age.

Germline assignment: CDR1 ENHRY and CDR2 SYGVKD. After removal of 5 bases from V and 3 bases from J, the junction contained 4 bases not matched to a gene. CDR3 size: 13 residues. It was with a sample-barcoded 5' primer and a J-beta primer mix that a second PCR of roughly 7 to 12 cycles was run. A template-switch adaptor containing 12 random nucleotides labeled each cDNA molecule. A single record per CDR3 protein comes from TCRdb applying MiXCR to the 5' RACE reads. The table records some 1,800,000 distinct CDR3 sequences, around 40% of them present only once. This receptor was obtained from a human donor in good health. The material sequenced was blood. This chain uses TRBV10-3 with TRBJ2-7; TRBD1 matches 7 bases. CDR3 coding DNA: TGTGCCATCAGTCGGGACAGCTACTACGAGCAGTACTTC. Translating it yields CAISRDSYYEQYF.